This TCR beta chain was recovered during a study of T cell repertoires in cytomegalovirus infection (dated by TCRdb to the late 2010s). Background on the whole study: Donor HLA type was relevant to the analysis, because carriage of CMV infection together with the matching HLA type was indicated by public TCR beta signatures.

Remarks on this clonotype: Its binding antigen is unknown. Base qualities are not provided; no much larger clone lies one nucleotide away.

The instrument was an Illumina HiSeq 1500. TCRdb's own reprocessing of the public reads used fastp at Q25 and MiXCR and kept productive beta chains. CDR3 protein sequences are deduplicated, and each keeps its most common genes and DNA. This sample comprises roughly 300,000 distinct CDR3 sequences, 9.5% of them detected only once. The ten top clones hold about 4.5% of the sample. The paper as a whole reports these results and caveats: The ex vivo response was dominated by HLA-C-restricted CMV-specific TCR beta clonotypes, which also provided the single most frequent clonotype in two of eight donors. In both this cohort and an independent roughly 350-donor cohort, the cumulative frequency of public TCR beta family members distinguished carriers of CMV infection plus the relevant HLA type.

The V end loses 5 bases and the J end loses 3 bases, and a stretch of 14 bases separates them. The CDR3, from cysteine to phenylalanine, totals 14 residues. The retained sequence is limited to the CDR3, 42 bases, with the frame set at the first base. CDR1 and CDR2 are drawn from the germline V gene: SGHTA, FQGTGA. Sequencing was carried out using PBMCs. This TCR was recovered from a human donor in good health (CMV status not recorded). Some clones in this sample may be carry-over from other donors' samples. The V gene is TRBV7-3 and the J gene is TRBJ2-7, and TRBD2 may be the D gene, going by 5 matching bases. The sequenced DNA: TGTGCCAGCAGCCCAAACTCGGCGGGCTACGAGCAGTACTTC. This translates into CASSPNSAGYEQYF.